The rows below give T cell receptor beta chains drawn from one sample of a study of T cell responses to AZD1222 COVID-19 vaccine. The assay was immunoSEQ multiplex PCR, and TCRdb's table has in-frame clones only and misses some. This sample yields around 46,000 clones, of which 70% to 90% are seen a single time; about 5.7% belongs to the top ten. Sample: peripheral blood, taken 28 days after the second AZD1222 dose. These receptors were collected from an adult who received the AZD1222 COVID-19 vaccine. CDR3s include the opening cysteine and the closing phenylalanine or tryptophan. A D gene is named only where the DNA matches it firmly. Expanded clones get a size class; other rows say once, few or many, or leave the size out.

TRBV4-1	few	TRBJ1-1	-	CASSQEEINTEAFF	TGCGCCAGCAGCCAAGAGGAGATTAACACTGAAGCTTTCTTT
TRBV5-4	-	TRBJ2-2	-	CASSLGSFVRPGELFF	TGTGCCAGCAGCTTGGGTTCGTTCGTCCGTCCCGGGGAGCTGTTTTTT
TRBV25-1	medium-sized	TRBJ2-1	TRBD1	CASIKVQGAQHYNEQFF	TGTGCCAGCATTAAGGTACAGGGGGCCCAACACTACAATGAGCAGTTCTTC
TRBV19	few	TRBJ1-2	-	CASSSQRGNYGYTF	TGTGCCAGTAGTTCACAGAGGGGGAACTATGGCTACACCTTC
TRBV5-3	-	TRBJ2-7	-	CARRLGLLRQASYEQYF	TGTGCCAGAAGACTTGGCCTGCTCCGACAGGCCTCCTACGAGCAGTACTTC
TRBV7-3	-	TRBJ1-6	-	CASSLSNSYNSPLHF	TGTGCCAGCAGCTTAAGCAACTCCTATAATTCACCCCTCCACTTT
TRBV16	-	TRBJ2-4	-	CASSQSTALAKNIQYF	TGTGCCAGCAGCCAATCGACGGCCCTAGCCAAAAACATTCAGTACTTC
TRBV5-1	-	TRBJ2-7	TRBD2	CASSLSLAGDEQYF	TGCGCCAGCAGCTTGTCACTAGCGGGAGACGAGCAGTACTTC
TRBV10-3	once	TRBJ2-7	-	CAIGGGGDRTYEQYF	TGTGCCATCGGCGGTGGGGGCGACCGGACTTACGAGCAGTACTTC
TRBV5-5	-	TRBJ1-1	TRBD1	CASSSTGLGTEAFF	TGTGCCAGCAGCTCGACAGGGTTGGGCACTGAAGCTTTCTTT
TRBV19	once	TRBJ2-3	-	CASSIDPRTDTQYF	TGTGCCAGTAGTATTGACCCCCGCACAGATACGCAGTATTTT
TRBV2	few	TRBJ2-3	-	CASLGPTSTDTQYF	TGTGCCAGCCTAGGCCCCACCAGCACAGATACGCAGTATTTT
TRBV10-3	-	TRBJ1-1	-	CAIRSQGNTEAFF	TGTGCCATCAGATCTCAGGGGAACACTGAAGCTTTCTTT
TRBV5-5	-	TRBJ1-6	-	CASRTTLGRLHF	TGTGCCAGCAGGACTACCTTAGGCCGACTCCACTTT
TRBV12-3/TRBV12-4	-	TRBJ2-7	-	CASSSSTATRNF	TGTGCCAGCAGTTCCTCGACGGCCACGAGGAACTTC
TRBV16	-	TRBJ2-5	-	CASSQGGRETQYF	TGTGCCAGCAGCCAGGGGGGCCGGGAGACCCAGTACTTC
TRBV7-2	-	TRBJ2-7	TRBD1	CASSDDRESHEQYF	TGTGCCAGCAGCGACGACAGGGAGAGTCACGAGCAGTACTTC
TRBV14	-	TRBJ1-1	-	CASSQDLTENTEAFF	TGTGCCAGCAGCCAAGATCTAACAGAGAACACTGAAGCTTTCTTT
TRBV13	-	TRBJ2-3	TRBD1	CASSKETGGSTDTQYF	TGTGCCAGCAGCAAAGAGACAGGGGGTAGCACAGATACGCAGTATTTT
TRBV6-5	-	TRBJ1-5	-	CASNPGISDQPQHF	TGTGCCAGCAACCCAGGGATTTCGGATCAGCCCCAGCATTTT
TRBV10-3	-	TRBJ1-5	TRBD1	CATRDRGNQPQHF	TGTGCCACACGGGACAGGGGCAATCAGCCCCAGCATTTT
TRBV19	-	TRBJ2-1	-	CASSIYNEQFF	TGTGCCAGTAGTATATACAATGAGCAGTTCTTC
TRBV11-3	-	TRBJ2-7	-	CASSKGGGYEQYF	TGTGCCAGCAGCAAAGGGGGGGGCTACGAGCAGTACTTC
TRBV7-2	-	TRBJ2-7	-	CASSSARGNEQYF	TGTGCCAGCAGCTCCGCCCGGGGCAACGAGCAGTACTTC
TRBV7-2	-	TRBJ1-1	TRBD1	CASSLKAGGVWNTEAFF	TGTGCCAGCAGCTTAAAGGCAGGGGGGGTCTGGAACACTGAAGCTTTCTTT
TRBV12-3/TRBV12-4	-	TRBJ1-4	-	CASSTGEKLFF	TGTGCCAGCAGTACTGGGGAAAAACTGTTTTTT
TRBV7-6	-	TRBJ2-5	-	CASSLAPGGGRGETQYF	TGTGCCAGCAGCTTAGCGCCGGGAGGGGGCCGGGGGGAGACCCAGTACTTC
TRBV6-5	once	TRBJ1-4	-	CASREYGGANEKLFF	TGTGCCAGCAGGGAGTACGGGGGCGCGAATGAAAAACTGTTTTTT
TRBV27	-	TRBJ2-7	-	CASSFSSETDEQYF	TGTGCCAGCAGTTTCTCATCGGAGACGGACGAGCAGTACTTC
TRBV5-1	-	TRBJ1-4	TRBD1	CASRGGTNEKLFF	TGCGCCTCCAGGGGGGGGACTAATGAAAAACTGTTTTTT
TRBV2	-	TRBJ2-5	TRBD2	CASSALAGVQETQYF	TGTGCCAGCAGTGCACTAGCGGGGGTTCAAGAGACCCAGTACTTC
TRBV6-6	-	TRBJ1-1	-	CASSETEDTEAFF	TGTGCCAGCAGTGAGACGGAGGACACTGAAGCTTTCTTT
TRBV19	-	TRBJ2-7	TRBD1	CASSRPGQGTYEQYF	TGTGCCAGTAGTAGACCGGGACAGGGGACCTACGAGCAGTACTTC
TRBV28	-	TRBJ2-2	TRBD1	CASRGQRTGGTGELFF	TGTGCCAGCAGGGGACAGAGGACAGGGGGCACCGGGGAGCTGTTTTTT
TRBV19	-	TRBJ2-2	-	CASSIDPAAGELFF	TGTGCCAGTAGTATAGATCCAGCAGCAGGGGAGCTGTTTTTT
TRBV18	-	TRBJ2-7	-	CASSPGTVFYEQYF	TGTGCCAGCTCACCGGGGACGGTATTTTACGAGCAGTACTTC
TRBV19	-	TRBJ2-2	-	CASRLVGGGELFF	TGTGCCAGTAGACTGGTCGGGGGCGGGGAGCTGTTTTTT
TRBV6-1	-	TRBJ1-2	TRBD1	CASWDSYGYTF	TGTGCCAGCTGGGACAGCTATGGCTACACCTTC
TRBV4-1	few	TRBJ1-4	-	CASSQDRARTDEKLFF	TGCGCCAGCAGCCAAGATAGAGCACGGACCGATGAAAAACTGTTTTTT
TRBV6-2/TRBV6-3	once	TRBJ1-6	-	CASSLRGEESPLHF	TGTGCCAGCAGTCTACGGGGCGAGGAGTCACCCCTCCACTTT
TRBV18	-	TRBJ1-1	-	CASGAGEAEAFF	TGTGCCAGCGGAGCAGGGGAAGCTGAAGCTTTCTTT
TRBV7-2	-	TRBJ1-2	TRBD1	CASSTRTGNYGYTF	TGTGCCAGCAGCACCCGGACAGGGAACTATGGCTACACCTTC
TRBV6-1	-	TRBJ2-2	TRBD2	CASSELGLAGAGELFF	TGTGCCAGCAGTGAATTGGGACTAGCGGGCGCCGGGGAGCTGTTTTTT
TRBV6-2/TRBV6-3	-	TRBJ2-7	-	CASSYSSDEQYF	TGTGCCAGCAGTTACTCTTCGGACGAGCAGTACTTC
TRBV6-2/TRBV6-3	once	TRBJ2-7	TRBD2	CASSYLTGTSGSQYF	TGTGCCAGCAGTTACCTTACCGGGACTAGCGGGTCGCAGTACTTC
TRBV4-1	-	TRBJ2-7	-	CASSQVVQEGEQYF	TGCGCCAGCAGCCAAGTTGTACAGGAAGGCGAGCAGTACTTC
TRBV6-5	-	TRBJ2-2	-	CASSTQGNTGELFF	TGTGCCAGCAGCACACAGGGGAACACCGGGGAGCTGTTTTTT
TRBV7-9	once	TRBJ1-6	TRBD1	CASSQGDRGNSPLHF	TGTGCCAGCAGCCAAGGGGACAGGGGTAATTCACCCCTCCACTTT
TRBV5-4	once	TRBJ2-5	-	CASSLGGSGQETQYF	TGTGCCAGCAGCTTGGGGGGTAGTGGGCAAGAGACCCAGTACTTC
TRBV5-1	-	TRBJ2-5	TRBD2	CASRLNLAGDQETQYF	TGCGCCAGTAGGCTCAACCTAGCGGGGGACCAAGAGACCCAGTACTTC
TRBV7-7	once	TRBJ2-7	TRBD2	CASSPYWRGAYEQYF	TGTGCCAGCAGCCCGTACTGGCGGGGGGCCTACGAGCAGTACTTC
TRBV4-1	-	TRBJ1-2	-	CASSQASLNYGYTF	TGCGCCAGCAGCCAAGCCTCTCTCAACTATGGCTACACCTTC
TRBV27	-	TRBJ1-5	-	CASSLISGNQPQHF	TGTGCCAGCAGTTTAATATCCGGAAATCAGCCCCAGCATTTT
TRBV10-1	-	TRBJ2-7	-	CASSSSSSSYEQYF	TGCGCCAGCAGCTCTTCGTCCAGTTCCTACGAGCAGTACTTC
TRBV6-1	-	TRBJ2-3	TRBD2	CASSETAGRTDTQYF	TGTGCCAGCAGTGAAACAGCGGGGCGCACAGATACGCAGTATTTT
TRBV2	-	TRBJ2-1	TRBD2	CASSPTSGSYNEQFF	TGTGCCAGCAGTCCTACTAGCGGCTCCTACAATGAGCAGTTCTTC
TRBV7-9	-	TRBJ2-3	-	CASSPRGLPDTQYF	TGTGCCAGCAGCCCAAGGGGCCTCCCCGATACGCAGTATTTT
TRBV6-6	-	TRBJ2-7	TRBD2	CASSGTTYEQYF	TGTGCCAGCAGTGGGACTACCTACGAGCAGTACTTC
TRBV11-2	-	TRBJ2-2	-	CASSSLSVSSGELFF	TGTGCCAGCAGCTCGCTCAGCGTATCTTCCGGGGAGCTGTTTTTT